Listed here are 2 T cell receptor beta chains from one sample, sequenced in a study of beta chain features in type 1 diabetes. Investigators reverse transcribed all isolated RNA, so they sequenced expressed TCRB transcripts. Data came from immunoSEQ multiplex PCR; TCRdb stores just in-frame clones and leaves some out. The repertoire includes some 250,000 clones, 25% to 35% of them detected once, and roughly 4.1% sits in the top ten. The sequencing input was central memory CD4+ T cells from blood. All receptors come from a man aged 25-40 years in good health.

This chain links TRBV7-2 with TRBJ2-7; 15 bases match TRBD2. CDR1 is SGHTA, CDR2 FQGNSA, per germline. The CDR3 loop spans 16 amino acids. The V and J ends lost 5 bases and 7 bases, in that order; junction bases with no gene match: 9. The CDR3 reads CASSAGTSGRPGEQYF. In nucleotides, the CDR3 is TGTGCCAGCAGCGCCGGGACTAGCGGGAGGCCGGGGGAGCAGTACTTC.

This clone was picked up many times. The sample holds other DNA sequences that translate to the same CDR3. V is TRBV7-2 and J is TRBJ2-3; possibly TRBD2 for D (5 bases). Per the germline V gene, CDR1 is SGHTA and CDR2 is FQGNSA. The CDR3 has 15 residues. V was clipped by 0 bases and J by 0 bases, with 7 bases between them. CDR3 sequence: CASSLAPGSTDTQYF. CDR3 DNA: TGTGCCAGCAGCTTAGCCCCGGGGAGCACAGATACGCAGTATTTT.